This record covers a single T cell receptor (beta chain). There are a few counts of this clonotype. It lacks a known antigen. Base qualities are not at hand, and no much larger clone is one base apart. To build artificial thymic organoids, human HSPCs were aggregated with MS5 murine stromal cells transduced with human DLL1, and the aggregates were cultured at an air-liquid interface. Organoids were seeded with FACS-purified CD34+CD3- hematopoietic stem and progenitor cells depleted of residual T cells. The organoids were grown in serum-free RB27 medium, which consisted of RPMI 1640 supplemented with B27, FLT3L, IL-7 and ascorbic acid. Before RNA extraction, CD3+TCRalphabeta+CD8 single positive T cells from organoids and thymus were sorted by FACS. For each sample, total RNA was purified from around 40,000 to 200,000 sorted cells using the RNeasy Micro kit, and RNA quality was checked on an Agilent RNA 6000 Nano chip.

TCRalpha and TCRbeta libraries were amplified in separate semi-nested PCR reactions using Advantage 2 and reverse primers located in the TRAC or TRBC constant regions. First-strand cDNA synthesis used between about 3.5 and 500 ng of total RNA. TCR cDNA libraries were generated by 5'-RACE using the SMARTer PCR cDNA Synthesis kit, with a poly-dT primer employed for first-strand synthesis. Semi-nested constant-region reverse primers carried 5-nucleotide sample-specific barcodes, and products were cleaned with the Zymo DNA Clean and Concentrator-5 kit. Up to ten barcoded samples were pooled, ligated to Illumina adaptors and sequenced as 2 x 150 bp paired-end reads on an Illumina MiSeq. The study's own analysis went as follows. Demultiplexed reads were aligned with BLAT to a custom library of all human TRAV, TRAJ, TRBV, TRBD and TRBJ combinations from IMGT. The best BLAT hits were picked using pslCDnaFilter (-maxAligns=1, -ignoreIntrons), and custom Perl scripts were used to calculate clonotype frequencies. The public reads were reprocessed in TCRdb via fastp at Q25 and MiXCR, keeping in-frame beta chains. Each entry merges the rows of one CDR3 protein and shows their most common DNA and genes. None of the V and J calls come from the authors' own analysis; TCRdb made them. The sample records under 10,000 distinct CDR3 sequences, 20% to 30% of which are singletons. The ten biggest clones cover 3.2% of the sample.

This sample was taken from a study of T cells generated in artificial thymic organoids (dated by TCRdb to 2016 to 2017). About the investigation overall: TCR alpha and beta CDR3 repertoires of in vitro artificial thymic organoid-derived CD8 single positive T cells were compared with thymic and peripheral blood naive CD8 T cells. The displayed repertoire sequencing data were described as being representative of three independent experiments. The paper's findings and limits, for the study overall: No skewed Valpha or Vbeta usage was observed in organoid-derived T cells, a finding that argues against dominance of unconventional lineages or clonal expansions. The TCR clonotype diversity of organoid-derived CD8 single positive T cells was physiological and comparable to that of naive CD8 T cells from thymus and blood.

CDR1 and CDR2 are drawn from the germline V gene: MNHEY, SVGEGT. After removal of 4 bases from V and 5 bases from J, the junction retains 8 bases not matched to a gene. The CDR3, from cysteine to phenylalanine, totals 15 residues. The read is trimmed to its CDR3 DNA, 45 bases read in frame from base 1. This TCR came from a human donor who gave cord blood stem cells for thymic organoid culture, a cardiac surgery patient who gave postnatal thymus, or a blood donor (not recorded which). This chain is built from TRBV6-2 or TRBV6-3 and TRBJ2-5; 9 junctional bases match TRBD2. The sample taken for sequencing was naive CD8+ T cells grown in artificial thymic organoids from cord blood stem and progenitor cells. According to the study, the label for this sample's cell subset or site signals: CD3+TCRalphabeta+CD8SP T cells; for blood, CD45RO-CCR7+ naive CD8+ T cells. The CDR3 region has the sequence CASSLAGGPRETQYF. The DNA sequence is TGTGCCAGCAGTTTGGCGGGGGGGCCAAGGGAGACCCAGTACTTC.